This T cell receptor beta chain derives from a study of blood T cell repertoires in COVID-19. Study details: Sources were T cells, B-cell-depleted T cells, or PBMCs; the material itself was cDNA or gDNA.

Only in-frame clones appear in the TCRdb table, and some are missing; sequencing was by immunoSEQ multiplex PCR. The table shows 30,000 to 35,000 clones, with approximately 93% occurring only once. This CDR3 spans 17 amino acids. The V gene lost 3 bases and the J gene lost 2 bases, with 17 bases spanning the gap. Per the germline V gene, CDR1 is KGHSH and CDR2 is LQKENI. The receptor was isolated from a human donor in a cohort sampled during active COVID-19. Input material: peripheral blood. This chain joins TRBV18 and TRBJ2-1; weak D call: TRBD2 (6 bases). CDR3 sequence reads: CASSPVGTWGTYNEQFF. DNA for the CDR3: TGTGCCAGCTCACCCGTCGGGACTTGGGGGACCTACAATGAGCAGTTCTTC.